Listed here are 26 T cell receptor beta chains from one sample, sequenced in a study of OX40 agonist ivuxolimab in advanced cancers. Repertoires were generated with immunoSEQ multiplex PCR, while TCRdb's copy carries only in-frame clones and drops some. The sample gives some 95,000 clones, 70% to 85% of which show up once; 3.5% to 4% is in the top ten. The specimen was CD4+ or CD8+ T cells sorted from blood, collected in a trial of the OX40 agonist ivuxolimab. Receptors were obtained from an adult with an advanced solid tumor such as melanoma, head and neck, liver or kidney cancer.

CDR3 loop: CASSERRKNGYTF. The CDR3 DNA sequence: TGTGCCAGCAGTGAGAGACGCAAAAATGGCTACACCTTC. J is TRBJ1-2 and V is TRBV2; D remains unclear. The CDR3 sequence is 13 residues long. CDR1 SNHLY and CDR2 FYNNEI come from the germline V gene. V lost 3 bases to trimming and J lost 6 bases, with 11 bases between them. The variable domain in full, with the rest retrieved from reference TRBV2 and TRBJ1-2, is EPEVTQTPSHQVTQMGQEVILRCVPISNHLYFYWYRQILGQKVEFLVSFYNNEISEKSEIFDDQFSVERPDGSNFTLKIRSTKLEDSAMYFCASSERRKNGYTFGSGTRLTVV.

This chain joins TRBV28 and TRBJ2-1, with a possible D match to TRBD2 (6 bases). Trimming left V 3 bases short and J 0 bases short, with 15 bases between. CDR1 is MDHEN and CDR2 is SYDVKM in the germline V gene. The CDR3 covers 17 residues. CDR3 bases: TGTGCCAGCAGTTTTAACCCGGGACTTCCCTCCTACAATGAGCAGTTCTTC. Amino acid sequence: CASSFNPGLPSYNEQFF.

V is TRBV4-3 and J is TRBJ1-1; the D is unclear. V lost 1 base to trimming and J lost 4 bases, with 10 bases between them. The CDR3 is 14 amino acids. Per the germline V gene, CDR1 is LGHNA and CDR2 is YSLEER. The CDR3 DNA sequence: TGCGCCAGCAGCCAAGTCGTGGGGAGCACTGAAGCTTTCTTT. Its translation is CASSQVVGSTEAFF.

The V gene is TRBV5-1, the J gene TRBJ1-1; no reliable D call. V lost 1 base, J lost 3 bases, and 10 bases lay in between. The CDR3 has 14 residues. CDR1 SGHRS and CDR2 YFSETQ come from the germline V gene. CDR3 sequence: CASSLTRADTEAFF. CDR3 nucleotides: TGCGCCAGCAGCTTGACGAGGGCCGACACTGAAGCTTTCTTT.

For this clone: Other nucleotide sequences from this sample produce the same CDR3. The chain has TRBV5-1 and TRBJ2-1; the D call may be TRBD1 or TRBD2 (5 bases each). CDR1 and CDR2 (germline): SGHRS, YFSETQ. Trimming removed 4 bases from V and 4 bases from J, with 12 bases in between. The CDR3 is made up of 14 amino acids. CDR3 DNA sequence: TGCGCCAGCAGCCCCGGGACGGGATACAATGAGCAGTTCTTC. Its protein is CASSPGTGYNEQFF.

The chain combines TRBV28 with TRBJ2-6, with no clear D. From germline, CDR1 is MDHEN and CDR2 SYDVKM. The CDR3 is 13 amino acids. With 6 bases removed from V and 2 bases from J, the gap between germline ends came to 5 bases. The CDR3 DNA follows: TGTGCCAGCAGCGATCCTGGGGCCAACGTCCTGACTTTC. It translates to CASSDPGANVLTF.

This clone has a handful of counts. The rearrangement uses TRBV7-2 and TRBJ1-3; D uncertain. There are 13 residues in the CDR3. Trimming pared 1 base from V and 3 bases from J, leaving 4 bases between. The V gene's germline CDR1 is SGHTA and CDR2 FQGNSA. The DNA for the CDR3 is TGTGCCAGCAGCTTAGTTTATGGAAACACCATATATTTT. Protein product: CASSLVYGNTIYF.

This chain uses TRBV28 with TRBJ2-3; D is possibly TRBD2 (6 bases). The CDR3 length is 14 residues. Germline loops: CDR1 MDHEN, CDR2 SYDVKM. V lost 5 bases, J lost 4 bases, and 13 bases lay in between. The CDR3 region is CASSNVGGADTQYF. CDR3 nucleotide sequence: TGTGCCAGCAGTAATGTCGGGGGAGCAGATACGCAGTATTTT.

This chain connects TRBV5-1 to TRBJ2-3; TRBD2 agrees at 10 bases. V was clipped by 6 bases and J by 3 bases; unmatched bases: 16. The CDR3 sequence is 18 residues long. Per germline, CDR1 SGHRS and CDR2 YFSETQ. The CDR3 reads CASNRGFLAGVLTDTQYF. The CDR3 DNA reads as TGCGCCAGCAACAGGGGTTTCCTAGCGGGAGTCCTAACAGATACGCAGTATTTT.

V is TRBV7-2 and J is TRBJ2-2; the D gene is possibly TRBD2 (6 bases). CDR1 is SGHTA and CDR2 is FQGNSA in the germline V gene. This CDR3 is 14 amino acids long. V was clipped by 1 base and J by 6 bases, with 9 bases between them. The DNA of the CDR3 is TGTGCCAGCAGCTTAGTAGGGACTTCCGGGGAGCTGTTTTTT. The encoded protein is CASSLVGTSGELFF.

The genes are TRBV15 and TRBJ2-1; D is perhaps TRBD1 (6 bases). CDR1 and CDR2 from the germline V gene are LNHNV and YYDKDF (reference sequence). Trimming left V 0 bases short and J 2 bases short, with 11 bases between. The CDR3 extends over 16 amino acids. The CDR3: CATSRDAEGAYNEQFF. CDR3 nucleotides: TGTGCCACCAGCAGAGATGCCGAGGGGGCCTACAATGAGCAGTTCTTC.

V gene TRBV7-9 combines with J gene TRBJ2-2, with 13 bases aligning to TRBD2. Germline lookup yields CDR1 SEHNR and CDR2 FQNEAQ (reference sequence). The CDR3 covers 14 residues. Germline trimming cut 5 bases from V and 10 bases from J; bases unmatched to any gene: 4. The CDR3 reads CASSPGLAGSELFF. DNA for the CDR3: TGTGCCAGCAGCCCGGGACTAGCGGGATCGGAGCTGTTTTTT.

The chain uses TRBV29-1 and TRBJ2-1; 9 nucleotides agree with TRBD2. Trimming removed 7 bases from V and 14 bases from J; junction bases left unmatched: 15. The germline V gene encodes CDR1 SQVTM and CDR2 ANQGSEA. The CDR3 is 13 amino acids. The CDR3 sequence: CSAGAGGPSWKFF. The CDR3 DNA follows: TGCAGCGCTGGGGCGGGAGGGCCCTCATGGAAGTTCTTC.

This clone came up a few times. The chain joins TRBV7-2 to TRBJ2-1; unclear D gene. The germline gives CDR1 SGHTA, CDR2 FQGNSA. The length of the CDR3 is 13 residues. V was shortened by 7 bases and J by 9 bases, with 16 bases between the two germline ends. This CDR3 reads CASNKLFGVEQFF. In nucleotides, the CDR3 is TGTGCCAGCAACAAACTTTTTGGCGTTGAGCAGTTCTTC. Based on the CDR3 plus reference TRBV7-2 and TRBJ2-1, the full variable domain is GAGVSQSPSNKVTEKGKDVELRCDPISGHTALYWYRQSLGQGLEFLIYFQGNSAPDKSGLPSDRFSAERTGGSVSTLTIQRTQQEDSAVYLCASNKLFGVEQFFGPGTRLTVL.

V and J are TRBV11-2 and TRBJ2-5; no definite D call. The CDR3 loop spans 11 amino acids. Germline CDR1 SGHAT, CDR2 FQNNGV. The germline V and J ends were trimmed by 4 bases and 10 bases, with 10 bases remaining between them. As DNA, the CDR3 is TGTGCCAGCAGCTCCGGGCCTAGCCAGTACTTC. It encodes CASSSGPSQYF.

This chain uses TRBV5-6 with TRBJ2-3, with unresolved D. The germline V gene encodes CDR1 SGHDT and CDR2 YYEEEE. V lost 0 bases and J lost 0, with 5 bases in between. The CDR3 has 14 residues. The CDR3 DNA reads TGTGCCAGCAGCTTGGGTACTAGCACAGATACGCAGTATTTT. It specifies CASSLGTSTDTQYF.

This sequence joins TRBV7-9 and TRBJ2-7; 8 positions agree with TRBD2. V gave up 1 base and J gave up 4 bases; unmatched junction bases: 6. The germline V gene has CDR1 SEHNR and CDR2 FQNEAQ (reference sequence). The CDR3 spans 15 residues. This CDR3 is CASSLEASGLYEQYF. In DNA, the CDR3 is TGTGCCAGCAGCTTAGAAGCTAGCGGGTTATACGAGCAGTACTTC.

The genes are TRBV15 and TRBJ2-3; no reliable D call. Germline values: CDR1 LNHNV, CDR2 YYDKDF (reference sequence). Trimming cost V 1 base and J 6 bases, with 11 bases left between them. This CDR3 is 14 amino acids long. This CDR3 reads CATSRVSAPDTQYF. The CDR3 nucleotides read TGTGCCACCAGCAGAGTGAGTGCTCCGGATACGCAGTATTTT.

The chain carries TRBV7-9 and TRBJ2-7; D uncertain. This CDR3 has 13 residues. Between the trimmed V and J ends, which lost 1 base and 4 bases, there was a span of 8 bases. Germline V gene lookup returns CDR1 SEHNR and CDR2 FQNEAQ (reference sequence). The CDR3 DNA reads TGTGCCAGCAGCTTAGTCAGCCAATACGAGCAGTACTTC. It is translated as CASSLVSQYEQYF.

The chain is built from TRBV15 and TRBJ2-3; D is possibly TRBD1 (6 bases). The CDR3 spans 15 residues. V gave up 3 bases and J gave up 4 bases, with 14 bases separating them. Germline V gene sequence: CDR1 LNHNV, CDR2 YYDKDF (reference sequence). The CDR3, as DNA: TGTGCCACCAGCAGGACCAAAAAGGGGGCAGATACGCAGTATTTT. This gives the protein CATSRTKKGADTQYF.

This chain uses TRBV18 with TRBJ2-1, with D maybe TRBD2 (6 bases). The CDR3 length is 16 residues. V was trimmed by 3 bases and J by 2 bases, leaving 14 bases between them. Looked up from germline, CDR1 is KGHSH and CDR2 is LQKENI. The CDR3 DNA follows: TGTGCCAGCTCACCTCGGGGGAGGAACCCCTACAATGAGCAGTTCTTC. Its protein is CASSPRGRNPYNEQFF.

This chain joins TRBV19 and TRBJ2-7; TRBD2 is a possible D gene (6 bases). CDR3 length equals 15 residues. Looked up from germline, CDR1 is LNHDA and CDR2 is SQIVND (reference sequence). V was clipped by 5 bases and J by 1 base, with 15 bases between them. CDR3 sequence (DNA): TGTGCCAGTAGTCTTCGGGGGAGTGGTTCCTACGAGCAGTACTTC. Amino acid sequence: CASSLRGSGSYEQYF.

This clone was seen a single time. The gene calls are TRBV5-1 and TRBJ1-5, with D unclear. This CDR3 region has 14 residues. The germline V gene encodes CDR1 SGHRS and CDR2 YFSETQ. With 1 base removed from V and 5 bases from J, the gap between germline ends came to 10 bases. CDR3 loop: CASSLRPADQPQHF. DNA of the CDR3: TGCGCCAGCAGCTTGAGGCCAGCAGATCAGCCCCAGCATTTT.

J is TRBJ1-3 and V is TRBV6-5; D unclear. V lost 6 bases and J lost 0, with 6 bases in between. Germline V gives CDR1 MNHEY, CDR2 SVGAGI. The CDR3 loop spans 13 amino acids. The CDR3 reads CASSSLSGNTIYF. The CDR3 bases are TGTGCCAGCAGCTCCCTCTCTGGAAACACCATATATTTT.

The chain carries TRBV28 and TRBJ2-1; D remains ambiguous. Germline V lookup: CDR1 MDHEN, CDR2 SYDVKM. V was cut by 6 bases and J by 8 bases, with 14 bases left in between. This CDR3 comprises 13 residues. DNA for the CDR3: TGTGCCAGCAGAATCTACGCGAAGGATGAGCAGTTCTTC. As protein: CASRIYAKDEQFF.

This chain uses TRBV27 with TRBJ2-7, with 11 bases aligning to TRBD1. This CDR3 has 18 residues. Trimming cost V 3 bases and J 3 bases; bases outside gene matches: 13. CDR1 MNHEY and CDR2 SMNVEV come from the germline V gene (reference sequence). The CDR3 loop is CASSFRGTGGYSIYEQYF. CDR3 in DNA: TGTGCCAGCAGTTTCCGCGGGACAGGGGGGTATTCGATCTACGAGCAGTACTTC.